Included here is one TCR beta chain sequence, with context. The data were obtained in a study of regulatory T cells in long-lasting Graves disease. Indicated time point: newly diagnosed GD, antithyroid drugs for less than 3 months. PBMC RNA was the source of the TCR library. Graves' disease diagnosis followed American Thyroid Association guidelines. According to the study, TCR beta libraries were built with iRepertoire HTBI primers and CDR3-region Arm-PCR. TCRdb recomputed calls from the multiplex PCR reads with MiXCR, one row per CDR3 protein. The table records fewer than 350,000 distinct CDR3 sequences, about a sixth of them present only once. This CDR3 contains 15 residues. Trimming took off 6 bases at V and 2 bases at J, with 11 bases between the two ends. The germline gives CDR1 MNHNS, CDR2 SASEGT.

This chain uses TRBV6-1 with TRBJ2-6; D possibly corresponds to TRBD1 (6 bases). The clonotype comes from a female donor with Graves disease. This specimen was peripheral blood mononuclear cells (PBMCs), taken at new diagnosis, from a patient treated with antithyroid drugs. The CDR3 coding sequence is TGTGCCAGCAGACCCACAGGGCCTGGGGCCAACGTCCTGACTTTC. Amino acid sequence: CASRPTGPGANVLTF.